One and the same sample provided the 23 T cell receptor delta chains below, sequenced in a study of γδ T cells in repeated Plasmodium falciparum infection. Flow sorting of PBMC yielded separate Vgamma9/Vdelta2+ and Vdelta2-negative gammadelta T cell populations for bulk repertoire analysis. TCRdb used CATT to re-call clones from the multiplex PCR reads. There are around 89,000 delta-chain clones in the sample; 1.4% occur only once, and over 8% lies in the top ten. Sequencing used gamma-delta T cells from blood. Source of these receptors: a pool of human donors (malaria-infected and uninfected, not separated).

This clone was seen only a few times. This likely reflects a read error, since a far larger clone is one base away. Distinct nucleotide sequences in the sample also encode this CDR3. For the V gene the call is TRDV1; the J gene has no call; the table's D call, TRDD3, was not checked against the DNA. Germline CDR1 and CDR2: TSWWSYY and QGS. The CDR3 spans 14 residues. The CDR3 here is CALGAPKNTDKLIF. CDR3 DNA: TGTGCTCTTGGGGCACCCAAAAACACCGATAAGCTCATCTTT.

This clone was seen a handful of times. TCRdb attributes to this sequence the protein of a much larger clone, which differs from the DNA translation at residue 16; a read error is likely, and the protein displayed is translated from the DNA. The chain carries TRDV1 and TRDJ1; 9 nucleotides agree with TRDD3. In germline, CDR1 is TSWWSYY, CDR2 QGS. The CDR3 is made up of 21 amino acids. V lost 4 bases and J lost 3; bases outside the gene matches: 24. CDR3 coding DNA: TGTGCTCTTGGGGGACGCCTCCACCTGTTACTGGGGGAAAAATACGCCGATAAACTCATCTTT. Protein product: CALGGRLHLLLGEKYADKLIF.

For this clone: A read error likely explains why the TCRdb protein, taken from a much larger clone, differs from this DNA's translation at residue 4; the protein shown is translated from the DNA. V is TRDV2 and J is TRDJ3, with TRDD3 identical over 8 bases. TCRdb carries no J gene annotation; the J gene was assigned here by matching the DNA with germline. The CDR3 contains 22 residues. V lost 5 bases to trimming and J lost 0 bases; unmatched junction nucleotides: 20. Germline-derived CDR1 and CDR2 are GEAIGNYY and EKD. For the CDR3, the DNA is TGTGCCTGTGGCTCCGGCGCGTTTACTGGGGGCCCGAGCTCCTGGGACACCCGACAGATGTTTTTC. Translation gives CACGSGAFTGGPSSWDTRQMFF.

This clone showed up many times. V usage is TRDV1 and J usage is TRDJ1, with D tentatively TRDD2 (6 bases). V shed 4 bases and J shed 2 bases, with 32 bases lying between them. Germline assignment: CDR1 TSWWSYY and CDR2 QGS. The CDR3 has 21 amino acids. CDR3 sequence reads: CALGGVGSSFRARHGTDKLIF. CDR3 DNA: TGTGCTCTTGGGGGAGTAGGGTCTTCCTTCCGTGCAAGACATGGGACCGATAAACTCATCTTT.

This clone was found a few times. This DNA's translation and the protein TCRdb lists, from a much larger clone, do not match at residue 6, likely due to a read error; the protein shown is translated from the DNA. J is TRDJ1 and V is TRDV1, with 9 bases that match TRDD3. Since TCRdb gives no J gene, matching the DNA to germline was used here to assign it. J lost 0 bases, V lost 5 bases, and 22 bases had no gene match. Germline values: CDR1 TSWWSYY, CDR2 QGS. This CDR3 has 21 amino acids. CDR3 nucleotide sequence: TGTGCTCTTGGGTTTTGCCTTCTCCCGGGGATACGGTCCGGTTACACCGATAAACTCATCTTT. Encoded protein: CALGFCLLPGIRSGYTDKLIF.

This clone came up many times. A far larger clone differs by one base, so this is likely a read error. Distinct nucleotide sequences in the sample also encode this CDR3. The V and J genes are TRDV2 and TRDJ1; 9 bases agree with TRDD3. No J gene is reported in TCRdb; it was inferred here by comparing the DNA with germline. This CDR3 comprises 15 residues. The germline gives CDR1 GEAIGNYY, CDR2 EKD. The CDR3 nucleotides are TGCGCCTGTGACGACCTGGGGGATGCGGGCTATAAACTCATCTTT. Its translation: CACDDLGDAGYKLIF.

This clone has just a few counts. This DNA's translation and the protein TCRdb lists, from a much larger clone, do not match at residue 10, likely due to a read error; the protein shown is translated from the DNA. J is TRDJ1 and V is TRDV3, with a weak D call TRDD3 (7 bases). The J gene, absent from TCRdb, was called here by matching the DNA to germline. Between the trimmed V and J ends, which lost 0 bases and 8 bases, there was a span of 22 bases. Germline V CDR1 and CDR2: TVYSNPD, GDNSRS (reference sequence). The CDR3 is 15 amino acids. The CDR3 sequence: CAFSSFRPGGAKLIF. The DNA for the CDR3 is TGTGCCTTTAGTTCCTTCCGTCCTGGGGGGGCAAAACTCATCTTT. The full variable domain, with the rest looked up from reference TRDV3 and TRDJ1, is CDKVTQSSPDQTVASGSEVVLLCTYDTVYSNPDLFWYRIRPDYSFQFVFYGDNSRSEGADFTQGRFSVKHILTQKAFHLVISPVRTEDSATYYCAFSSFRPGGAKLIFGKGTRVTVEP.

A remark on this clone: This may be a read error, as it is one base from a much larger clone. CDR3 region: CALGEPSGGYAYTDKLIF. CDR3 coding DNA: TGTGCCCTTGGGGAACCATCTGGGGGATACGCCTACACCGATAAACTCATCTTT. The chain recombines TRDV1 with TRDJ1, with 12 bases lining up with TRDD3. As TCRdb names no J gene, one was assigned here on the basis of a DNA match to germline. Germline V lookup: CDR1 TSWWSYY, CDR2 QGS. The CDR3 is 18 amino acids.

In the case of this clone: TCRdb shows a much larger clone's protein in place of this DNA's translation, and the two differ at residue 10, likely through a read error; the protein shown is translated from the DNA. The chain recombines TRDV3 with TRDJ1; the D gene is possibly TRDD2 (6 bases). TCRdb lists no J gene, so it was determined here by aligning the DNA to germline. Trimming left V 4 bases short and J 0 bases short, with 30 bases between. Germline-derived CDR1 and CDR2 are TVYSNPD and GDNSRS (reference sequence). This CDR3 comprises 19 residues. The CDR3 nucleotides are TGTGCCTCCAGCCTTCCAACTCCGAATTCCGCCGTATACACCGATAAACTCATCTTT. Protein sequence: CASSLPTPNSAVYTDKLIF. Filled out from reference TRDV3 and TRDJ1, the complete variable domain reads CDKVTQSSPDQTVASGSEVVLLCTYDTVYSNPDLFWYRIRPDYSFQFVFYGDNSRSEGADFTQGRFSVKHILTQKAFHLVISPVRTEDSATYYCASSLPTPNSAVYTDKLIFGKGTRVTVEP.

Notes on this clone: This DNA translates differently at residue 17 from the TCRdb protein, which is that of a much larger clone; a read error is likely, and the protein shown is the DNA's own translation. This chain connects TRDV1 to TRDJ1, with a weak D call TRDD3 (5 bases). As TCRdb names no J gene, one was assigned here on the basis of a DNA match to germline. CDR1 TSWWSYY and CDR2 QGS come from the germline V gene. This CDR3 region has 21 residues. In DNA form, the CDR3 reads TGTGCTCTTGGGGAACTAGCGGTGGCGGGATCCTCAAGGTGGTACACCGGTAAACTCATCTTT. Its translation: CALGELAVAGSSRWYTGKLIF.

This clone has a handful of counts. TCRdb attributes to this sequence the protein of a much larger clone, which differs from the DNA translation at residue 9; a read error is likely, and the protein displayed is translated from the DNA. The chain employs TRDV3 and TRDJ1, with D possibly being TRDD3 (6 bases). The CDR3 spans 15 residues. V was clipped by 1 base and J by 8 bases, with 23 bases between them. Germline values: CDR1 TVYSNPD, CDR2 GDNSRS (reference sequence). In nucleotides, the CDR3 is TGTGCCTTTATCTCACGTATCACTCAAGGGGGAAAACTCATCTTT. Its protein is CAFISRITQGGKLIF.

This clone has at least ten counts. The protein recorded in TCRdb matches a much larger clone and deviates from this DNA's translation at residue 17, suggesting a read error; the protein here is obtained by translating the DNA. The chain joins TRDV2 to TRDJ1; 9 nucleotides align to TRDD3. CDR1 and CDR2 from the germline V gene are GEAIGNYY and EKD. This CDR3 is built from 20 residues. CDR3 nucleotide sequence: TGTGCCTGTGACAGACTGCTGGGGGATTCGCTAGACCGACACACCGATAGACTCATCTTT. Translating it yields CACDRLLGDSLDRHTDRLIF.

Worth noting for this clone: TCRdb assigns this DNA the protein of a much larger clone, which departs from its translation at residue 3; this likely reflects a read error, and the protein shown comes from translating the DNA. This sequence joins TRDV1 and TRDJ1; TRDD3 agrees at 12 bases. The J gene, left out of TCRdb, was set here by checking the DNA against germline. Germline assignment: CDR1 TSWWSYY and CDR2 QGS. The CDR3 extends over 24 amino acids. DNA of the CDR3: TGTGCTCCTGGGGAACTAAGCCCCCCCGGTACTGGGGGATACCAGCCTTTTTACACCGATAAACTCATCTTT. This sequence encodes CAPGELSPPGTGGYQPFYTDKLIF.

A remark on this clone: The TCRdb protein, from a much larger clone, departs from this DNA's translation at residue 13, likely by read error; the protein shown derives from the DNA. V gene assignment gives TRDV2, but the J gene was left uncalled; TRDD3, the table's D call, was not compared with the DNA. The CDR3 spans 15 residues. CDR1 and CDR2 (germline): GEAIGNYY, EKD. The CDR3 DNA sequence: TGTGCCTGTGACACCGTAGAAGAGGATACCGATAAACCCATCTTT. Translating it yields CACDTVEEDTDKPIF.

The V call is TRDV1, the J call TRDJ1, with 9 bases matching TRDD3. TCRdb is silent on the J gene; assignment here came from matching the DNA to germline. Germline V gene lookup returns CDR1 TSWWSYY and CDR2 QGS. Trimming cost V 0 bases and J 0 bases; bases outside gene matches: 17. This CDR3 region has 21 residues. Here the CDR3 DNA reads TGTGCTCTTGGGGAACTACTGGGTACTGGGGGACCTCCTAGGTACACCGATAAACTCATCTTT. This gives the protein CALGELLGTGGPPRYTDKLIF.

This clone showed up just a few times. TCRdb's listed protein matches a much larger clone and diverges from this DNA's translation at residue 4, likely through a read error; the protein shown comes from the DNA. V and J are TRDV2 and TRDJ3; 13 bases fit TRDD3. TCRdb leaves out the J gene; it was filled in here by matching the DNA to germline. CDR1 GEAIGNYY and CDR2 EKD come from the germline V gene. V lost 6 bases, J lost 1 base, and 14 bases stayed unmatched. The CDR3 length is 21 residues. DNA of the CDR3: TGTGCCTGTAACGAGGTACTGGGGGATACGCCCCGTTCCTGGGACACCCGACAGATGTTTTTC. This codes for CACNEVLGDTPRSWDTRQMFF.

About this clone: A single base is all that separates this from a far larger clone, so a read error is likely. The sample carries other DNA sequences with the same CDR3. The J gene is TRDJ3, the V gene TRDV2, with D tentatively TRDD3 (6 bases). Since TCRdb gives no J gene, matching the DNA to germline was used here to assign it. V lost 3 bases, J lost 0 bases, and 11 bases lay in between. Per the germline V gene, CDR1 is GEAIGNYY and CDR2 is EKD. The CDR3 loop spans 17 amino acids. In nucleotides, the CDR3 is TGTGCCTGTGACCGTACTGGGCCCTCCTGGGACACCCGACAGATGTTTTTC. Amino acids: CACDRTGPSWDTRQMFF.

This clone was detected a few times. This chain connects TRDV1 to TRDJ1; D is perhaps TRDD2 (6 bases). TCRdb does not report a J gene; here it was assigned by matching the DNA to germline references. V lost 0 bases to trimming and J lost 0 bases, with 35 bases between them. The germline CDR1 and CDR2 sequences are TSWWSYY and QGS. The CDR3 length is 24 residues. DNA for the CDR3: TGTGCTCTTGGGGAACTATCCCTTTGCCTTCCGCCCGACGGACCTAGGTCGTACACCGATAAACTCATCTTT. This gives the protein CALGELSLCLPPDGPRSYTDKLIF.

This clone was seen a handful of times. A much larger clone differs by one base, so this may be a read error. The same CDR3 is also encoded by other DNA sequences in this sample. The CDR3 loop is CALGATHVLGWDYTDKLIF. The CDR3 DNA is TGTGCTCTTGGGGCGACGCACGTCCTGGGCTGGGACTACACCGATAAACTCATCTTT. The chain joins TRDV1 to TRDJ1; the D gene is possibly TRDD3 (5 bases). The CDR3 covers 19 residues. The V end was cut by 4 bases, the J end by 0 bases, with 24 bases between. Germline V gene lookup returns CDR1 TSWWSYY and CDR2 QGS.

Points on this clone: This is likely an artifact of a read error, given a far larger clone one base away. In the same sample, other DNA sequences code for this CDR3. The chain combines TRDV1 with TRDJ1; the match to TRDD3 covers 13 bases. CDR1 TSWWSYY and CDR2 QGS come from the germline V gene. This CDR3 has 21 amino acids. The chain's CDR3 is CALGNSGYWGIRVLYTDKLIF. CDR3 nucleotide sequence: TGTGCACTTGGGAATTCAGGGTACTGGGGGATACGCGTCCTGTACACCGATAAACTCATCTTT.

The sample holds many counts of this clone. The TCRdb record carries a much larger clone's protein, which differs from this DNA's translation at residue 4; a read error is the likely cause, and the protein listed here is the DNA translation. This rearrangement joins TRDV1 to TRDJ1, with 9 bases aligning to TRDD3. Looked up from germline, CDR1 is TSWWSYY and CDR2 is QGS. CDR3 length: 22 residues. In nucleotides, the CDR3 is TGTGCTCTTAGGGATGGAATCCTTCTGCCGCAGTACTGGGGGACACTACCCGATAAACTCATCTTT. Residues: CALRDGILLPQYWGTLPDKLIF.

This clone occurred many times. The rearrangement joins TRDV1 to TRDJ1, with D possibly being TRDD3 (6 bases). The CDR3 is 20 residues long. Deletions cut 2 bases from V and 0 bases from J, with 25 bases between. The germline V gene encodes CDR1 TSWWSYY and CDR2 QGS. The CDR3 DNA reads TGTGCTCTTGGGGAATTGGTCTGGCGGATACTCCTCCCTAACACCGATAAACTCATCTTT. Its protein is CALGELVWRILLPNTDKLIF.

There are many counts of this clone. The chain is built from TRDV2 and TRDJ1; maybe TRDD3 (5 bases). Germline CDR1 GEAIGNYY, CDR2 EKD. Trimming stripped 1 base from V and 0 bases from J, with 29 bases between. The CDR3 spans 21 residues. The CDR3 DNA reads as TGTGCCTGTGACACGCTCGGAGTTCTCTCTCGTGGGGCCCCGTACACCGATAAACTCATCTTT. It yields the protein CACDTLGVLSRGAPYTDKLIF.